The T cell receptor beta chain described here comes from a study of shared clonotypes between healthy human individuals. Regarding the study as a whole: A small donor pool kept down the genetic and exposure-history diversity that was represented.

On this clone: No antigen is known for it.

V was trimmed by 4 bases and J by 2 bases, leaving 13 bases between them. This CDR3 has 14 residues. The germline V gene has CDR1 SQVTM and CDR2 ANQGSEA. Here immunoSEQ multiplex PCR was the method, and the copy in TCRdb shows in-frame clones only, minus some. Found here are 1.5 million to 2.5 million clones, just under 95% of them singletons; the top ten hold under 1.5%. CD45RO negativity and positive selection for CCR7 defined naive CD8 cells, a population that excluded terminally differentiated effector memory CD45RA+ cells. The chain joins TRBV29-1 to TRBJ2-3; tentatively, D is TRBD2 (6 bases). Sequenced material: naive CD8+ T cells sorted from blood. This receptor was identified in a young man in good health. The CDR3 here is CSVASWDFTDTQYF. The CDR3 region has the DNA TGCAGCGTTGCGAGCTGGGACTTCACAGATACGCAGTATTTT.